This T cell receptor beta chain stems from a study of cytomegalovirus exposure and HLA in healthy donors. Study outcomes and limitations: Researchers catalogued over 150 TCR beta chains as cytomegalovirus-associated. A later analysis reportedly found that, within productive TCRs, an Asian-associated ancestry cluster had fewer N-insertions than the mean observed across the roughly 700 donors. Clonal expansion, a later analysis showed, was greater in HLA-associated TCR beta chains than in equally common others.

In regard to this clone: No antigen is known for it.

The PCR had 60 Vbeta and 13 Jbeta primers. Method: immunoSEQ multiplex PCR; TCRdb's copy keeps in-frame clones and lacks some. The sample yields about 200,000 clones, around 79% seen once. The clonotype was recovered from a man aged 18-30 years in good health and CMV-seronegative. Sample: PBMCs.

This CDR3 reads CASSLVGLAPYEQYF. In DNA, the CDR3 is TGCGCCAGCAGCTTGGTGGGACTAGCGCCCTACGAGCAGTACTTC. This chain connects TRBV5-1 to TRBJ2-7; 10 bases match TRBD2. The V gene's germline CDR1 is SGHRS and CDR2 YFSETQ. With 0 bases clipped from V and 2 bases from J, the junction kept 2 bases outside the gene matches. The CDR3 has 15 residues.